The T cell receptor (beta chain) under discussion was sequenced for a study of radiotherapy plus CTLA-4 blockade in lung cancer. Across the whole study: Around a sixth of patients responded objectively, and 31% achieved disease control. Study-level findings and limits: In blood, early T cell clone dynamics reportedly predicted response best, together with interferon-beta. Among blood TCR repertoires after radiotherapy plus ipilimumab, tumor-derived clones expanded.

Note on this clone: Its antigen is undetermined.

TCRdb's table, derived via immunoSEQ multiplex PCR, lists solely in-frame clones and lacks some. The sample lists about 120,000 clones; around 90% were seen once. Patients with chemo-refractory metastatic non-small-cell lung cancer received focal radiation plus CTLA-4 blockade with ipilimumab. The sequenced sample was peripheral blood, obtained from a patient treated with radiotherapy plus ipilimumab. This receptor was obtained from a human donor with non-small cell lung cancer that progressed on radiotherapy plus ipilimumab.

The CDR3 nucleotides are TGTGCCAGCAGTTACCGGACTAGCGGGAGGGCAGATACGCAGTATTTT. Translation gives CASSYRTSGRADTQYF. This chain connects TRBV6-5 to TRBJ2-3; TRBD2 matches at 15 bases. CDR3 length: 16 amino acids. Germline V gives CDR1 MNHEY, CDR2 SVGAGI. With V trimmed by 2 bases and J by 4 bases, 1 base remained unmatched.